Listed here are 31 T cell receptor beta chains from one sample, sequenced in a study of cytomegalovirus exposure and HLA in healthy donors. The PCR made use of 60 Vbeta and 13 Jbeta primers. Clones were sequenced by immunoSEQ multiplex PCR, and TCRdb holds only the in-frame ones, with some missing. The data hold over 100,000 clones, with about 76% observed a single time. The sequencing sample was made of PBMCs. The origin of the receptors is a woman between 35 and 50 years old in good health and CMV-seronegative.

The chain combines TRBV18 with TRBJ2-7, with D perhaps matching TRBD2 (6 bases). The germline CDR1 and CDR2 sequences are KGHSH and LQKENI. This CDR3 comprises 15 residues. V was pared by 3 bases and J by 2 bases, with 14 bases between. CDR3 region: CASSPKREVPYEQYF. CDR3 sequence (DNA): TGTGCCAGCTCACCCAAAAGGGAGGTCCCCTACGAGCAGTACTTC.

V gene TRBV16 combines with J gene TRBJ1-2; 7 positions match TRBD1. In germline, CDR1 is KGHSY, CDR2 FQNENV. Trimming at V came to 0 bases and at J to 6 bases, leaving 7 bases not matched to a gene. This CDR3 has 15 amino acids. DNA for the CDR3: TGTGCCAGCAGCCAATCCGGTTTAGGGGGCGATGGCTACACCTTC. It is translated as CASSQSGLGGDGYTF.

This clone has just a few counts. The V and J genes are TRBV5-6 and TRBJ1-2; the D is unclear. Germline V gene sequence: CDR1 SGHDT, CDR2 YYEEEE. The CDR3 totals 14 residues. V was pared by 0 bases and J by 1 base, with 7 bases between. Written as DNA, the CDR3 is TGTGCCAGCAGCTTGGGCGCGGTTAACTATGGCTACACCTTC. Translated, it gives CASSLGAVNYGYTF.

The table lists this clone with a count of one. The gene calls are TRBV19 and TRBJ2-7; 9 bases align to TRBD1. This CDR3 contains 15 residues. The J segment lost 3 bases and the V segment lost 6 bases, leaving 9 bases of the junction unmatched. CDR1 and CDR2 (germline): LNHDA, SQIVND (reference sequence). The CDR3 coding sequence is TGTGCCAGTAGCAGGACCGGGACAGGGTACTACGAGCAGTACTTC. The encoded protein is CASSRTGTGYYEQYF.

This chain joins TRBV5-1 and TRBJ2-1; no reliable D call. Per the germline V gene, CDR1 is SGHRS and CDR2 is YFSETQ. The CDR3 sequence is 14 residues long. V was cut by 4 bases and J by 12 bases, with 20 bases left in between. The CDR3 nucleotides are TGCGCCAGCAGCCTCCAAAACGTGCATAACACGCAGTTCTTC. It specifies CASSLQNVHNTQFF.

Only a few counts were recorded for this clone. V and J are TRBV30 and TRBJ1-2, with 7 nucleotides matching TRBD1. From germline, CDR1 is GTSNPN and CDR2 SVGIG (reference sequence). The CDR3 loop spans 13 amino acids. J gave up 5 bases and V 4 bases, and 7 bases lay outside the gene matches. The CDR3: CAWNRGFRYGYTF. The CDR3 DNA reads as TGTGCCTGGAACAGGGGATTCCGATATGGCTACACCTTC.

The chain employs TRBV7-9 and TRBJ2-7; 9 bases align to TRBD1. The CDR3 extends over 13 amino acids. V shed 5 bases and J 7 bases; nucleotides not matched to a gene: 6. The V gene's germline CDR1 is SEHNR and CDR2 FQNEAQ (reference sequence). The CDR3 reads CASSPQGAREQYF. Here the CDR3 DNA reads TGTGCCAGCAGCCCACAGGGGGCGCGGGAGCAGTACTTC. The full variable domain, its missing parts supplied by reference TRBV7-9 and TRBJ2-7, is DTGVSQNPRHKITKRGQNVTFRCDPISEHNRLYWYRQTLGQGPEFLTYFQNEAQLEKSRLLSDRFSAERPKGSFSTLEIQRTEQGDSAMYLCASSPQGAREQYFGPGTRLTVT.

This clone was counted once. This sequence joins TRBV5-6 and TRBJ1-2; 11 positions match TRBD1. This CDR3 has 19 residues. V was pared by 0 bases and J by 4 bases, with 14 bases of the junction left unmatched. Germline values: CDR1 SGHDT, CDR2 YYEEEE. Here the CDR3 reads CASSLVGVGTGGLGYGYTF. The CDR3 region has the DNA TGTGCCAGCAGCTTGGTCGGCGTGGGGACAGGGGGTCTTGGCTATGGCTACACCTTC.

The gene calls are TRBV6-6 and TRBJ2-5; D perhaps matches TRBD2 (6 bases). This CDR3 contains 15 residues. V was pared by 6 bases and J by 4 bases, with 18 bases between. Germline CDR1 is MNHNY and CDR2 is SVGAGI (reference sequence). The CDR3: CASSFSGNSPETQYF. The CDR3 region has the DNA TGTGCCAGCAGCTTTAGCGGAAACTCCCCAGAGACCCAGTACTTC.

This clone has a single count. The rearrangement joins TRBV6-6 to TRBJ1-2; TRBD1 is a possible D gene (5 bases). There are 14 residues in the CDR3. The V end lost 2 bases, the J end lost 4 bases, and 11 bases lay between the germline ends. The germline gives CDR1 MNHNY, CDR2 SVGAGI (reference sequence). Written as DNA, the CDR3 is TGTGCCAGCAGTTACGTGGGGCAGGGCTATGGCTACACCTTC. It is translated as CASSYVGQGYGYTF.

The gene calls are TRBV5-1 and TRBJ2-7; D is perhaps TRBD1 (6 bases). The CDR3 is made up of 15 amino acids. Germline CDR1 is SGHRS and CDR2 is YFSETQ. V was pared by 1 base and J by 4 bases, with 15 bases between. CDR3 amino acids: CASSLQGTDTYEQYF. The CDR3 nucleotides are TGCGCCAGCAGCTTGCAGGGGACGGATACGTACGAGCAGTACTTC.

The CDR3 bases are TGTGCCAGCAGTTCAGGGGCCCGAAACACCATATATTTT. This sequence encodes CASSSGARNTIYF. The chain employs TRBV28 and TRBJ1-3; D might be TRBD1 (6 bases). Germline lookup yields CDR1 MDHEN and CDR2 SYDVKM. The ends were cut back, 4 bases at V and 5 bases at J, with 9 bases in the middle. The CDR3 length is 13 residues.

In its sample, this clone was seen a few times. The chain employs TRBV4-3 and TRBJ2-2, with 8 bases identical to TRBD1. With V trimmed by 3 bases and J by 2 bases, 5 bases remained unmatched. Germline V lookup: CDR1 LGHNA, CDR2 YSLEER. The CDR3 contains 16 residues. CDR3 amino acids: CASSHHGQGNTGELFF. The CDR3 coding sequence is TGCGCCAGCAGCCACCACGGACAGGGAAACACCGGGGAGCTGTTTTTT.

There are a few counts of this clone. This chain uses TRBV29-1 with TRBJ2-3, with D possibly TRBD1 on 7 matching bases. CDR3 size: 13 residues. Trimming removed 7 bases at V and 5 bases at J, with 16 bases between. Germline CDR1 SQVTM, CDR2 ANQGSEA. In DNA form, the CDR3 reads TGCAGCGGAGGAGGGGGCGCGATAGATACGCAGTATTTT. It translates to CSGGGGAIDTQYF.

The chain combines TRBV7-9 with TRBJ2-7; 8 positions agree with TRBD2. The CDR3 contains 17 residues. CDR1 and CDR2 (germline): SEHNR, FQNEAQ (reference sequence). The junction had 11 bases not matched to a gene; V was cut back by 2 bases and J by 2 bases. CDR3: CASSLWGGAGGTYEQYF. Here the CDR3 DNA reads TGTGCCAGCAGCTTATGGGGGGGGGCGGGGGGCACCTACGAGCAGTACTTC.

The V call is TRBV7-8, the J call TRBJ1-6; D is perhaps TRBD1 (6 bases). The CDR3 length is 16 residues. Deletions cut 1 base from V and 4 bases from J, with 11 bases between. Germline assignment: CDR1 SGHVS and CDR2 FQNEAQ. CDR3 coding DNA: TGTGCCAGCAGCTTAGTCCGACAGGCATATAATTCACCCCTCCACTTT. As protein: CASSLVRQAYNSPLHF.

V gene TRBV7-5 combines with J gene TRBJ2-7; TRBD1 was called by the table and not checked on the DNA. TRBV7-5 is termed a pseudogene. The CDR3 has 16 amino acids. The CDR3 DNA follows: TGTGCCAGAAGCTCTCGGAATCGACAGGGGACCTACGAGCAGTACTTC. Amino acids: CARSSRNRQGTYEQYF.

This chain links TRBV19 with TRBJ1-2; no definite D call. The CDR3 is 14 residues long. Germline-derived CDR1 and CDR2 are LNHDA and SQIVND (reference sequence). V shed 3 bases and J shed 4 bases, with 12 bases lying between them. CDR3 region: CASSIVPVSYGYTF. The CDR3 nucleotides read TGTGCCAGTAGTATCGTGCCAGTCTCCTATGGCTACACCTTC.

The V gene is TRBV9, the J gene TRBJ2-5; weak D call: TRBD1 (7 bases). Looked up from germline, CDR1 is SGDLS and CDR2 is YYNGEE. V was trimmed by 4 bases and J by 3 bases, leaving 16 bases between them. The CDR3 loop spans 15 amino acids. CDR3 loop: CASSKSPRGEETQYF. Written as DNA, the CDR3 is TGTGCCAGCAGCAAATCTCCCAGGGGGGAAGAGACCCAGTACTTC.

This clone is a singleton in its sample. For the CDR3, the DNA is TGTGCCAGCAGCCGAACTAGGGAGGAACAAGAGACCCAGTACTTC. It encodes CASSRTREEQETQYF. V gene TRBV7-7 combines with J gene TRBJ2-5, with D possibly TRBD2 on 6 matching bases. Trimming removed 5 bases from V and 2 bases from J, with 15 bases in between. The CDR3 is made up of 15 amino acids. Germline V gives CDR1 SSHAT, CDR2 FNYEAQ (reference sequence).

The chain uses TRBV6-5 and TRBJ2-5; tentative D call: TRBD2 (6 bases). Trimming stripped 0 bases from V and 3 bases from J, with 8 bases between. CDR3 length: 14 amino acids. Germline V CDR1 and CDR2: MNHEY, SVGAGI. The CDR3 region has the DNA TGTGCCAGCAGTTACTCACTAGCCGAAGAGACCCAGTACTTC. Translating gives CASSYSLAEETQYF.

Only a few counts were recorded for this clone. The chain recombines TRBV29-1 with TRBJ2-5; a weak D match, TRBD2 (7 bases). Deletions cut 8 bases from V and 3 bases from J, with 16 bases between. The germline gives CDR1 SQVTM, CDR2 ANQGSEA. The CDR3 extends over 13 amino acids. The CDR3 reads CSMGGLEKETQYF. CDR3 DNA: TGCAGCATGGGGGGGCTAGAAAAAGAGACCCAGTACTTC.

This rearrangement joins TRBV5-4 to TRBJ2-3, with TRBD2 identical over 13 bases. CDR3 length equals 17 residues. Germline CDR1 reads SGHNT; CDR2 reads YYREEE (reference sequence). J gave up 1 base and V 5 bases, and 7 bases lay outside the gene matches. DNA for the CDR3: TGTGCCAGCAGTCAAAGACTAGCGGGGGGCCGCACAGATACGCAGTATTTT. Residues: CASSQRLAGGRTDTQYF.

The rearrangement joins TRBV29-1 to TRBJ1-1; 7 bases agree with TRBD1. The CDR3 length is 12 residues. From germline, CDR1 is SQVTM and CDR2 ANQGSEA. The J segment lost 1 base and the V segment lost 7 bases, leaving 3 bases of the junction unmatched. This chain's CDR3 is CSATGSNTEAFF. The CDR3, as DNA: TGCAGCGCGACAGGGTCGAACACTGAAGCTTTCTTT.

The chain has TRBV5-6 and TRBJ1-5; TRBD1 might be the D (6 bases). The CDR3 sequence is 17 residues long. V lost 3 bases to trimming and J lost 0 bases, with 16 bases between them. From germline, CDR1 is SGHDT and CDR2 YYEEEE. The CDR3 DNA is TGTGCCAGCAGCTCGCGAACGACAGGAGGTAGCAATCAGCCCCAGCATTTT. Its translation: CASSSRTTGGSNQPQHF.

The V call is TRBV6-5, the J call TRBJ1-1, with TRBD1 as a possible D gene (5 bases). The V and J ends lost 7 bases and 0 bases respectively, with 12 bases between them. Germline V gives CDR1 MNHEY, CDR2 SVGAGI. This CDR3 is built from 14 residues. The CDR3 DNA is TGTGCCAGCACCTGGGCAGGGATGAACACTGAAGCTTTCTTT. The encoded protein is CASTWAGMNTEAFF.

V usage is TRBV6-1 and J usage is TRBJ1-1; D remains ambiguous. Trimming cost V 5 bases and J 2 bases, with 15 bases left between them. The germline CDR1 and CDR2 sequences are MNHNS and SASEGT. The CDR3 sequence is 15 residues long. CDR3 bases: TGTGCCAGCAGTCCCCGGACGGGAGGCAACACTGAAGCTTTCTTT. Its protein is CASSPRTGGNTEAFF.

J is TRBJ1-1 and V is TRBV6-5; 8 bases are a match to TRBD1. The V gene end was trimmed by 0 bases and the J gene end by 11 bases; junction bases not matched to a gene: 11. CDR3 size: 15 residues. Per the germline V gene, CDR1 is MNHEY and CDR2 is SVGAGI. This CDR3 is CASSYSGGQGCEAFF. Here the CDR3 DNA reads TGTGCCAGCAGTTACTCGGGAGGACAGGGCTGTGAGGCTTTCTTT.

The rearrangement uses TRBV5-8 and TRBJ1-5, with a tentative D call TRBD1 (5 bases). V lost 4 bases and J 7 bases, leaving 15 bases between the germline ends. The germline gives CDR1 SGHTS, CDR2 YDEGEE. The CDR3 length is 14 residues. DNA for the CDR3: TGTGCCAGCAGCCCAAGACTTGGGGCCCAGCCCCAGCATTTT. Translated, it gives CASSPRLGAQPQHF.

The chain carries TRBV9 and TRBJ2-1, with 8 bases aligning to TRBD1. Germline V CDR1 and CDR2: SGDLS, YYNGEE. This CDR3 has 15 residues. Trimming cost V 4 bases and J 9 bases; bases outside gene matches: 12. The CDR3 protein is CASSSRDRSWSEQFF. The CDR3 DNA reads as TGTGCCAGCAGCAGCCGGGACAGGTCTTGGAGTGAGCAGTTCTTC.

This chain joins TRBV2 and TRBJ1-1; 9 bases align to TRBD1. CDR1 and CDR2 from the germline V gene are SNHLY and FYNNEI. With 7 bases clipped from V and 2 bases from J, the junction kept 5 bases outside the gene matches. The CDR3 covers 14 residues. In DNA, the CDR3 is TGTGCCAGCAAACTGACAGGGGGAAACACTGAAGCTTTCTTT. This sequence encodes CASKLTGGNTEAFF.